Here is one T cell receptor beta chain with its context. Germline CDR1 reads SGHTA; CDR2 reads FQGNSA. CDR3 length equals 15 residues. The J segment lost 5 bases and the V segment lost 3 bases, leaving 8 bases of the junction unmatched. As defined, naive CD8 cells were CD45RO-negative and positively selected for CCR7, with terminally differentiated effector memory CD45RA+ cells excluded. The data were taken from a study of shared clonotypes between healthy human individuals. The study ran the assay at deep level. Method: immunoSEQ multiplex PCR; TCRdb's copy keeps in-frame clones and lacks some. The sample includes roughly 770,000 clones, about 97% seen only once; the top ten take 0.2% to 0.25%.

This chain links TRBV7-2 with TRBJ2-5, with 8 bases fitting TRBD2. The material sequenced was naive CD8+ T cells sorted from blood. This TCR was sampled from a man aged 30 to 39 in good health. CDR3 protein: CASSFSSGSWETQYF. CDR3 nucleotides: TGTGCCAGCAGCTTTTCCAGCGGGAGTTGGGAGACCCAGTACTTC.